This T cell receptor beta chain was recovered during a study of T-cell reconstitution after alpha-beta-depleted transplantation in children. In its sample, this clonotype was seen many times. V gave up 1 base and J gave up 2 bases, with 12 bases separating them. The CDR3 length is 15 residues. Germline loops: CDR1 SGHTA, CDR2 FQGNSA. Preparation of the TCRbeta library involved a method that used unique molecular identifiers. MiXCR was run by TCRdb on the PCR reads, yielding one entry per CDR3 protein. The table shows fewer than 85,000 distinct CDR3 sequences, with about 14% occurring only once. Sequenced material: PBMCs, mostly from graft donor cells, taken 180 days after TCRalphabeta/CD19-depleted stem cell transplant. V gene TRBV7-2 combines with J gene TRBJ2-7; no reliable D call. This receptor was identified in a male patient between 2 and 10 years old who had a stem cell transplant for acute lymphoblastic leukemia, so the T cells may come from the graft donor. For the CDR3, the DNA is TGTGCCAGCAGCTTAGTTCTCGGCAAGGCCTACGAGCAGTACTTC. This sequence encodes CASSLVLGKAYEQYF.